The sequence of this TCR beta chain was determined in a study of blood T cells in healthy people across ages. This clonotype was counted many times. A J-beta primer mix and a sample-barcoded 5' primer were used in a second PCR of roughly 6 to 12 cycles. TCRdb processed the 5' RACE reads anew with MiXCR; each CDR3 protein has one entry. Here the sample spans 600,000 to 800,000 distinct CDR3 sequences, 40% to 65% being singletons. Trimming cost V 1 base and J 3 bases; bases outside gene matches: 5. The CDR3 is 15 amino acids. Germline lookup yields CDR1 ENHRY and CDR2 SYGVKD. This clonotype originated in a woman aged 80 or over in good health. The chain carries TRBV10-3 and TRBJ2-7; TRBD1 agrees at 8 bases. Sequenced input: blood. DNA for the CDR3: TGTGCCATCAGTGAGTGGGGACAGGCCATCTACGAGCAGTACTTC. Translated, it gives CAISEWGQAIYEQYF.